Below, one T cell receptor beta chain is given with its context. Only in-frame clones appear in the TCRdb table, and some are missing; sequencing was by immunoSEQ multiplex PCR. The profile covers over 30,000 clones, with roughly 88% appearing a single time and around 2.9% taken by the ten largest. These data belong to a study of T cells in localized non-small cell lung cancer. The source was peripheral blood, collected before any cancer treatment. The receptor's source is a woman aged 35 to 75 with stage I lung adenocarcinoma.

DNA for the CDR3: TGTGCCAGTAGTATAGGGACAGTTAATAGCAATCAGCCCCAGCATTTT. Protein sequence: CASSIGTVNSNQPQHF. The J gene is TRBJ1-5, the V gene TRBV19; a possible D gene is TRBD1 (6 bases). This CDR3 contains 16 residues. Trimming removed 1 base at V and 0 bases at J, with 10 bases between. In germline, CDR1 is LNHDA, CDR2 SQIVND (reference sequence).